Following are 12 T cell receptor beta chains from one sample sequenced in a study of beta chain features in type 1 diabetes. The investigators reverse transcribed all of the isolated RNA, so they sequenced expressed TCRB transcripts. Clones were sequenced by immunoSEQ multiplex PCR, and TCRdb holds only the in-frame ones, with some missing. The sample consists of under 250,000 clones, less than 15% of them appearing once. Sequencing was carried out using naive CD4+ T cells from blood. The receptors originated from a woman in her forties in good health.

The CDR3 region is CASSSGDTQYF. DNA for the CDR3: TGTGCCAGTAGTTCGGGGGATACGCAGTATTTT. J is TRBJ2-3 and V is TRBV19; D possibly corresponds to TRBD2 (5 bases). CDR1 is LNHDA and CDR2 is SQIVND in the germline V gene (reference sequence). This CDR3 has 11 amino acids. The V end lost 5 bases, the J end lost 6 bases, and 6 bases lay between the germline ends.

The V and J genes are TRBV5-1 and TRBJ2-7, with D possibly TRBD1 on 6 matching bases. The germline V and J ends were trimmed by 8 bases and 9 bases, with 21 bases remaining between them. CDR1 and CDR2 (germline): SGHRS, YFSETQ. The CDR3 covers 13 residues. CDR3: CASGDSTGLGQYF. The CDR3 DNA follows: TGCGCCAGTGGGGATTCGACAGGACTCGGGCAGTACTTC. Drawing the rest from reference TRBV5-1 and TRBJ2-7, the complete variable domain is KAGVTQTPRYLIKTRGQQVTLSCSPISGHRSVSWYQQTPGQGLQFLFEYFSETQRNKGNFPGRFSGRQFSNSRSEMNVSTLELGDSALYLCASGDSTGLGQYFGPGTRLTVT.

This clone came up a few times. The chain links TRBV2 to TRBJ2-5; 11 nucleotides agree with TRBD2. Germline V CDR1 and CDR2: SNHLY, FYNNEI. The V and J ends lost 7 bases and 4 bases, in that order; junction bases with no gene match: 8. This CDR3 has 15 residues. This chain's CDR3 is CASKPSGGPGETQYF. CDR3 DNA sequence: TGTGCCAGCAAGCCTAGCGGGGGGCCGGGAGAGACCCAGTACTTC.

This clone was detected a few times. This sequence joins TRBV14 and TRBJ1-1, with D unresolved. The ends were cut back, 2 bases at V and 6 bases at J, with 10 bases in the middle. Germline assignment: CDR1 SGHDN and CDR2 FVKESK. The CDR3 sequence is 13 residues long. CDR3 residues: CASSQSRGAEAFF. The CDR3 region has the DNA TGTGCCAGCAGCCAATCCAGAGGAGCTGAAGCTTTCTTT.

This clone was observed a few times. The chain is built from TRBV7-9 and TRBJ1-4; TRBD1 matches at 8 bases. There are 15 residues in the CDR3. Looked up from germline, CDR1 is SEHNR and CDR2 is FQNEAQ (reference sequence). The V and J ends lost 5 bases and 8 bases, in that order; junction bases with no gene match: 10. The CDR3: CASSSTGGGKEKLFF. DNA for the CDR3: TGTGCCAGCAGCAGCACAGGGGGAGGGAAGGAAAAACTGTTTTTT.

A few counts support this clone. The CDR3 loop is CASSIDQGHMNTEAFF. DNA for the CDR3: TGTGCCAGCAGCATAGACCAGGGCCACATGAACACTGAAGCTTTCTTT. The gene calls are TRBV7-8 and TRBJ1-1, with a possible D match to TRBD1 (5 bases). Trimming took off 5 bases at V and 0 bases at J, with 16 bases between the two ends. Germline CDR1 SGHVS, CDR2 FQNEAQ. The CDR3 is 16 residues long.

This clone appeared a few times. As DNA, the CDR3 is TGCGCCAGCAGCCTGGTGAGGATCCGGGGGGACTATGGCTACACCTTC. This sequence encodes CASSLVRIRGDYGYTF. V usage is TRBV5-1 and J usage is TRBJ1-2, with TRBD1 as a possible D gene (5 bases). The germline V gene has CDR1 SGHRS and CDR2 YFSETQ. This CDR3 has 16 residues. Trimming took off 4 bases at V and 3 bases at J, with 19 bases between the two ends.

The chain couples TRBV6-7 to TRBJ2-3, with TRBD2 identical over 10 bases. TRBV6-7 is designated an ORF whose function remains uncertain. The CDR3 runs 15 residues. J gave up 3 bases and V 5 bases, and 5 bases lay outside the gene matches. CDR3 sequence: CASSAPAGGTDTQYF. CDR3 coding DNA: TGTGCCAGCAGTGCACCAGCGGGGGGGACAGATACGCAGTATTTT.

This clone was seen a few times. This chain joins TRBV6-6 and TRBJ2-2; 9 bases agree with TRBD2. The CDR3 length is 16 residues. Looked up from germline, CDR1 is MNHNY and CDR2 is SVGAGI (reference sequence). The V and J ends lost 5 bases and 6 bases, in that order; junction bases with no gene match: 10. The CDR3 sequence is CASSPGAGGRPGELFF. The CDR3 nucleotides are TGTGCCAGCAGTCCCGGAGCGGGGGGCCGACCCGGGGAGCTGTTTTTT.

The J gene is TRBJ2-4, the V gene TRBV7-9; 7 nucleotides agree with TRBD1. V lost 5 bases, J lost 8 bases, and 12 bases stayed unmatched. Per the germline V gene, CDR1 is SEHNR and CDR2 is FQNEAQ (reference sequence). The CDR3 is made up of 15 amino acids. The CDR3 sequence: CASSGDRDRGHIQYF. The CDR3, as DNA: TGTGCCAGCAGCGGCGACAGGGACCGAGGACACATTCAGTACTTC.

The rearrangement joins TRBV6-1 to TRBJ2-7, with TRBD1 matching 9 bases. The CDR3 contains 15 residues. Germline CDR1 and CDR2: MNHNS and SASEGT. After removal of 5 bases from V and 2 bases from J, the junction contained 7 bases not matched to a gene. For the CDR3, the DNA is TGTGCCAGCAGTTCAGGGGGGACAGGGACCTACGAGCAGTACTTC. Translation gives CASSSGGTGTYEQYF.

This clone was counted only a few times. At the DNA level, this CDR3 is encoded by other sequences in the same sample as well. The chain employs TRBV7-9 and TRBJ1-5, with a weak D call TRBD1 (5 bases). This CDR3 has 13 amino acids. CDR1 and CDR2 (germline): SEHNR, FQNEAQ (reference sequence). With 2 bases removed from V and 4 bases from J, the gap between germline ends came to 6 bases. This CDR3 reads CASSLRGNQPQHF. The DNA for the CDR3 is TGTGCCAGCAGCTTAAGGGGTAATCAGCCCCAGCATTTT.